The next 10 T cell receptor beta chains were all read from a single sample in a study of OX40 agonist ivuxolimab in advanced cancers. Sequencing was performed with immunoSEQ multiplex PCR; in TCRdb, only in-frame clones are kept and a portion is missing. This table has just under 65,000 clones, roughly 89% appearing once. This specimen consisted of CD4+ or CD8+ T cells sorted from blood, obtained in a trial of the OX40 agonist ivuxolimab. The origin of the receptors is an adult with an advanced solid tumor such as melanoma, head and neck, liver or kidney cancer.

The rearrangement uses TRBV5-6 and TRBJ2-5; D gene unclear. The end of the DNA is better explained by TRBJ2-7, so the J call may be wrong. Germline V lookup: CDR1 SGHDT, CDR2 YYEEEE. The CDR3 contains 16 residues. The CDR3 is CASSPRMGFTNYEQYF. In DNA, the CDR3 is TGTGCCAGCAGCCCAAGGATGGGGTTTACGAACTACGAGCAGTACTTC.

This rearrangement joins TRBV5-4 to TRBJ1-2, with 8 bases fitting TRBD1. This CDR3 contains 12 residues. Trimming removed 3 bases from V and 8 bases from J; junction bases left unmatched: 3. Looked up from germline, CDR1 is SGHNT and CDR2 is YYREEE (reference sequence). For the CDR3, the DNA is TGTGCCAGCAGCTCCACAGGGGGGGGCTACACCTTC. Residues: CASSSTGGGYTF.

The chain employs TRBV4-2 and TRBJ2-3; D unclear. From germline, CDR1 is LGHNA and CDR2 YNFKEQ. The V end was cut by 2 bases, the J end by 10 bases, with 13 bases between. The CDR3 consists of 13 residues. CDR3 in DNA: TGTGCCAGCAGCCAACAAAACGACCCGGCGCAGTATTTT. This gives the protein CASSQQNDPAQYF.

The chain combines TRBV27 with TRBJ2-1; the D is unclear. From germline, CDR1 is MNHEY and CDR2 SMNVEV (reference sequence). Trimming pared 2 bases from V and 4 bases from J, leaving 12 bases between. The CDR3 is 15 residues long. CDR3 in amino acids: CASSLEVAIYNEQFF. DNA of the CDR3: TGTGCCAGCAGTTTAGAGGTCGCGATTTACAATGAGCAGTTCTTC.

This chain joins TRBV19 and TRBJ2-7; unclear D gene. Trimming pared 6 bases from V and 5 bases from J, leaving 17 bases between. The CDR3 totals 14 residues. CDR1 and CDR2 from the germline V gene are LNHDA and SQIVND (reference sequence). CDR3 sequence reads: CASRKVLGSHEQYF. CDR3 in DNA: TGTGCCAGTAGGAAGGTATTGGGATCGCACGAGCAGTACTTC.

The CDR3 here is CAISRGEGGNQPQHF. CDR3 DNA sequence: TGTGCCATCAGCCGGGGGGAAGGGGGCAATCAGCCCCAGCATTTT. The V and J genes are TRBV10-3 and TRBJ1-5; possibly TRBD1 for D (5 bases). The CDR3 has 15 amino acids. V gave up 6 bases and J gave up 2 bases, with 14 bases separating them. Looked up from germline, CDR1 is ENHRY and CDR2 is SYGVKD.

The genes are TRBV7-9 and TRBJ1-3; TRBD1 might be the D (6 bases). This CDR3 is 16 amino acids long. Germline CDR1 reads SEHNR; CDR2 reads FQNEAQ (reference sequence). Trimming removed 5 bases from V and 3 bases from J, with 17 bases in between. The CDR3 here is CASSPRSGGGGNTIYF. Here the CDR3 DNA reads TGTGCCAGCAGCCCGCGATCTGGGGGCGGTGGAAACACCATATATTTT.

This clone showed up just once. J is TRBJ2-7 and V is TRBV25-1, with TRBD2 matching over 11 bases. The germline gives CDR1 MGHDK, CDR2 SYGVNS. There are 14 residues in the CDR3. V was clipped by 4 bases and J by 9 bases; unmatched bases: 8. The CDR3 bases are TGTGCCAGCAGTGGACCACTAGCGGGAGAGGGGCAGTACTTC. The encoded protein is CASSGPLAGEGQYF.

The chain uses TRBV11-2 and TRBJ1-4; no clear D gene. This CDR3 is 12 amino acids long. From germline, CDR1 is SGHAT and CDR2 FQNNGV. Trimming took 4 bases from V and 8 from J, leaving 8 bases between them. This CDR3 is CASSSPAEKLFF. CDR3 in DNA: TGTGCCAGCAGCTCCCCAGCGGAAAAACTGTTTTTT.

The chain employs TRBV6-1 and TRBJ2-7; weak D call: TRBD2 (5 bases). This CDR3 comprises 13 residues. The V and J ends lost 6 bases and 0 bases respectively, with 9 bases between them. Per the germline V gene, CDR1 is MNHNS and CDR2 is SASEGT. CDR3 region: CASSPRGSYEQYF. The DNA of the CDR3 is TGTGCCAGCAGCCCCCGGGGCTCCTACGAGCAGTACTTC.